These 23 T cell receptor beta chains share one sample of origin, sequenced in a study of beta chain features in type 1 diabetes. Findings and caveats of the study: Moderate yet significant TCRB CDR3 shortening was seen in Type 1 diabetes patients in all four CD4+ subsets.

Isolated RNA was reverse transcribed in full, so expressed TCRB transcripts were sequenced. Assay used: immunoSEQ multiplex PCR; TCRdb lists only in-frame clones, some missing. This sample carries 300,000 to 400,000 clones, approximately 15% of them seen once, and the ten largest clones take nearly 0.015%. These receptors' targets are unknown. The specimen sequenced was naive CD4+ T cells from blood. The receptors shown here come from a young woman with type 1 diabetes.

The chain employs TRBV4-1 and TRBJ2-3; 11 nucleotides line up with TRBD2. The germline CDR1 and CDR2 sequences are MGHRA and YSYEKL. CDR3 length: 18 amino acids. V trimming: 1 base; J trimming: 1 base; junction bases outside the gene matches: 7. The CDR3 sequence is CASSQGASGRPRTDTQYF. In nucleotides, the CDR3 is TGCGCCAGCAGCCAAGGGGCTAGCGGGAGGCCGCGCACAGATACGCAGTATTTT.

This chain joins TRBV5-1 and TRBJ1-2; TRBD1 matches 7 bases. From germline, CDR1 is SGHRS and CDR2 YFSETQ. The CDR3 loop spans 15 amino acids. The trim removed 4 bases at V and 6 bases at J, leaving 12 bases unmatched. The CDR3 DNA sequence: TGCGCCAGCAGCCCAACCCGACAGGGTCTACATGGCTACACCTTC. This sequence encodes CASSPTRQGLHGYTF.

This clone occurred a few times. The gene calls are TRBV5-5 and TRBJ1-2; D gene uncertain. The CDR3 length is 12 residues. Per germline, CDR1 SGHKS and CDR2 YYEKEE (reference sequence). V was shortened by 3 bases and J by 5 bases, with 8 bases between the two germline ends. CDR3: CASSWGGYGYTF. The DNA for the CDR3 is TGTGCCAGCAGCTGGGGAGGGTATGGCTACACCTTC.

This rearrangement joins TRBV19 to TRBJ2-1, with a possible D match to TRBD2 (5 bases). The germline V gene encodes CDR1 LNHDA and CDR2 SQIVND (reference sequence). Trimming shortened V by 1 base and J by 12 bases, and 16 bases separated the two germline ends. The CDR3 spans 14 residues. The DNA for the CDR3 is TGTGCCAGTAGTATAGCTGGGGATGGGAGAAGGCAGTTCTTC. It encodes CASSIAGDGRRQFF.

This chain joins TRBV28 and TRBJ2-7; 10 nucleotides agree with TRBD1. CDR3 length: 16 amino acids. Trimming cost V 2 bases and J 3 bases; bases outside gene matches: 7. Germline values: CDR1 MDHEN, CDR2 SYDVKM. The CDR3 DNA follows: TGTGCCAGCAGTTTACTCGGACAGGGGGATCTCTACGAGCAGTACTTC. Translation: CASSLLGQGDLYEQYF.

This clone was observed a handful of times. This chain joins TRBV19 and TRBJ1-1; 9 bases are a match to TRBD1. Trimming cost V 7 bases and J 10 bases; bases outside gene matches: 7. This CDR3 is built from 12 residues. CDR1 LNHDA and CDR2 SQIVND come from the germline V gene (reference sequence). The CDR3 region has the DNA TGTGCCAGTACCCCGGGACAGGGTAGAGCTTTCTTT. Residues: CASTPGQGRAFF.

This clone appeared a few times. The rearrangement uses TRBV19 and TRBJ1-1; TRBD1 might be the D (6 bases). The germline V gene encodes CDR1 LNHDA and CDR2 SQIVND (reference sequence). The CDR3 sequence is 15 residues long. V lost 5 bases to trimming and J lost 4 bases, with 17 bases between them. The CDR3 bases are TGTGCCAGTAGTCAAGACACAGGGTTCTCCACTGAAGCTTTCTTT. This translates into CASSQDTGFSTEAFF.

This clone occurred a few times. CDR3 coding DNA: TGCAGCGTTGAAGACGGGACTTGGGGGGCCAACGTCCTGACTTTC. As protein: CSVEDGTWGANVLTF. The chain joins TRBV29-1 to TRBJ2-6; TRBD2 might be the D (6 bases). Trimming cost V 0 bases and J 4 bases, with 10 bases left between them. Germline assignment: CDR1 SQVTM and CDR2 ANQGSEA. The CDR3 consists of 15 residues.

V is TRBV9 and J is TRBJ2-1, with 8 bases lining up with TRBD2. V shed 3 bases, J shed 7 bases, and the junction held 6 bases outside the gene matches. CDR1 SGDLS and CDR2 YYNGEE come from the germline V gene. This CDR3 has 14 residues. CDR3 in DNA: TGTGCCAGCAGCGCCGGGACTAGTTCGAATGAGCAGTTCTTC. This codes for CASSAGTSSNEQFF.

The chain's CDR3 is CSVKAGGPSDTQYF. The CDR3 nucleotides are TGCAGCGTCAAAGCGGGAGGGCCTTCAGATACGCAGTATTTT. This rearrangement joins TRBV29-1 to TRBJ2-3; 10 positions agree with TRBD2. The CDR3 covers 14 residues. Trimming at V came to 6 bases and at J to 4 bases, leaving 7 bases not matched to a gene. In germline, CDR1 is SQVTM, CDR2 ANQGSEA.

This clone was recorded a few times. The CDR3 carries no conserved terminal phenylalanine or tryptophan, so it likely arises from a read error. No DNA is shown, since the ends of the CDR3 on it are uncertain; the CDR3 is the one TCRdb lists. The rearrangement links TRBV28 to TRBJ2-7; TRBD1 reflects the table's D call only, with no check against the DNA. Counting both end residues, the CDR3 totals 10 amino acids. Germline CDR1 is MDHEN and CDR2 is SYDVKM. The chain's CDR3 is CASPHRTQSH.

This clone was seen more than once but under ten times. J is TRBJ2-5 and V is TRBV9; 8 positions match TRBD2. The tail of the sequence fits TRBJ2-7 better, so the J call may be wrong. The CDR3 sequence is 16 residues long. Looked up from germline, CDR1 is SGDLS and CDR2 is YYNGEE. The CDR3 sequence is CASSVAGTSGAYEQYF. In DNA form, the CDR3 reads TGTGCCAGCAGCGTAGCTGGCACTAGCGGAGCCTACGAGCAGTACTTC.

This clone was counted between two and nine times. The chain recombines TRBV25-1 with TRBJ2-1; 9 positions match TRBD2. There are 16 residues in the CDR3. Germline-derived CDR1 and CDR2 are MGHDK and SYGVNS. Trimming removed 1 base from V and 6 bases from J; junction bases left unmatched: 7. CDR3 in amino acids: CASSELGLAGRNEQFF. CDR3 coding DNA: TGTGCCAGCAGTGAATTAGGGCTAGCGGGACGCAATGAGCAGTTCTTC.

This chain links TRBV25-1 with TRBJ1-1, with no clear D. Germline values: CDR1 MGHDK, CDR2 SYGVNS. CDR3 length: 14 amino acids. V gave up 2 bases and J gave up 10 bases, with 17 bases separating them. CDR3 sequence: CASSERGGQRRAFF. CDR3 coding DNA: TGTGCCAGCAGTGAACGGGGAGGGCAGCGGAGAGCTTTCTTT. The full variable domain, rest sourced from reference TRBV25-1 and TRBJ1-1, is EADIYQTPRYLVIGTGKKITLECSQTMGHDKMYWYQQDPGMELHLIHYSYGVNSTEKGDLSSESTVSRIRTEHFPLTLESARPSHTSQYLCASSERGGQRRAFFGQGTRLTVV.

J is TRBJ2-1 and V is TRBV25-1, with 7 bases identical to TRBD1. The germline V gene has CDR1 MGHDK and CDR2 SYGVNS. With V trimmed by 10 bases and J by 3 bases, 9 bases remained unmatched. The CDR3 covers 14 residues. This CDR3 is CATYGDRIYNEQFF. DNA of the CDR3: TGTGCCACATATGGGGACAGAATCTACAATGAGCAGTTCTTC.

This clone has a handful of counts. The V call is TRBV27, the J call TRBJ2-1, with 13 bases identical to TRBD2. Germline CDR1 reads MNHEY; CDR2 reads SMNVEV (reference sequence). Losses at the gene ends were 7 bases for V and 12 bases for J; bases not matched to a gene: 9. The CDR3 consists of 14 residues. In nucleotides, the CDR3 is TGTGCCAGCACGAGGACTAGCGGGAGTTACGGGCAGTTCTTC. This codes for CASTRTSGSYGQFF.

V is TRBV4-1 and J is TRBJ2-2; TRBD1 might be the D (5 bases). The germline V gene encodes CDR1 MGHRA and CDR2 YSYEKL. V was pared by 0 bases and J by 4 bases, with 15 bases between. CDR3 length: 17 amino acids. The CDR3 protein is CASSQDRSAGSTGELFF. The CDR3 DNA reads as TGCGCCAGCAGCCAAGATAGGTCGGCAGGGTCCACCGGGGAGCTGTTTTTT.

The CDR3 region is CASSQLTGQVNTEAFF. In nucleotides, the CDR3 is TGCGCCAGCAGCCAACTAACGGGACAGGTGAACACTGAAGCTTTCTTT. This chain connects TRBV5-1 to TRBJ1-1; 8 bases are shared with TRBD1. The CDR3 extends over 16 amino acids. V lost 4 bases to trimming and J lost 0 bases; unmatched junction nucleotides: 8. CDR1 is SGHRS, CDR2 YFSETQ, per germline.

The chain recombines TRBV4-1 with TRBJ2-1, with 11 nucleotides matching TRBD2. J gave up 3 bases and V 1 base, and 5 bases lay outside the gene matches. The CDR3 loop spans 17 amino acids. Germline values: CDR1 MGHRA, CDR2 YSYEKL. DNA of the CDR3: TGCGCCAGCAGCCAAGGCGCTAGCGGGAGGCTCTACAATGAGCAGTTCTTC. Translated, it gives CASSQGASGRLYNEQFF.

This clone has a handful of counts. The same CDR3 is also encoded by other DNA sequences in this sample. The V gene is TRBV28, the J gene TRBJ2-6; D possibly corresponds to TRBD1 (6 bases). V dropped 3 bases and J dropped 1 base, with 7 bases sitting between them. The length of the CDR3 is 15 residues. Germline V CDR1 and CDR2: MDHEN, SYDVKM. This CDR3 is CASSLRGSGANVLTF. The CDR3 DNA sequence: TGTGCCAGCAGTTTGAGGGGGTCTGGGGCCAACGTCCTGACTTTC.

As for this clone: Other DNA sequences in the same sample also yield this CDR3. The chain employs TRBV18 and TRBJ2-5; possible D gene TRBD1, 6 bases. This CDR3 region has 13 residues. CDR1 and CDR2 (germline): KGHSH, LQKENI. The V end lost 3 bases, the J end lost 2 bases, and 7 bases lay between the germline ends. CDR3 DNA: TGTGCCAGCTCACCGGGACAACAAGAGACCCAGTACTTC. This gives the protein CASSPGQQETQYF. Using reference TRBV18 and TRBJ2-5 for the parts outside the CDR3, the full variable domain is NAGVMQNPRHLVRRRGQEARLRCSPMKGHSHVYWYRQLPEEGLKFMVYLQKENIIDESGMPKERFSAEFPKEGPSILRIQQVVRGDSAAYFCASSPGQQETQYFGPGTRLLVL.

This chain uses TRBV7-2 with TRBJ2-1; maybe TRBD2 (7 bases). The CDR3 covers 15 residues. V lost 3 bases to trimming and J lost 1 base, with 10 bases between them. Germline V gives CDR1 SGHTA, CDR2 FQGNSA. The CDR3 region has the DNA TGTGCCAGCAGCTTCGGGGGGACATCCTACAATGAGCAGTTCTTC. Its protein is CASSFGGTSYNEQFF.

The V gene is TRBV7-2, the J gene TRBJ1-2; 10 bases agree with TRBD1. The CDR3 is made up of 14 amino acids. The germline V gene encodes CDR1 SGHTA and CDR2 FQGNSA. J lost 6 bases, V lost 1 base, and 2 bases had no gene match. The CDR3 sequence is CASSLVGTGDGYTF. The DNA for the CDR3 is TGTGCCAGCAGCTTAGTCGGGACAGGGGATGGCTACACCTTC.